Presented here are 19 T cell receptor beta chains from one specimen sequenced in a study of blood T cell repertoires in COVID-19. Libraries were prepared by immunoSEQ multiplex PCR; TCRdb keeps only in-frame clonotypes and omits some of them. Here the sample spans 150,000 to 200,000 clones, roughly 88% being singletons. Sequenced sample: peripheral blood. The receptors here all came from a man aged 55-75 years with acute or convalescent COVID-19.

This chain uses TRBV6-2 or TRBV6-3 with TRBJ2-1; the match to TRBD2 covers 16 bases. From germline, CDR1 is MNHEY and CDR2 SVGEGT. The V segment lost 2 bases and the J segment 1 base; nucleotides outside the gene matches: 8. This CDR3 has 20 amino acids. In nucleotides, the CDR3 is TGTGCCAGCAGTTACACACCGGGACTAGCGGGAGGGCCATCCTACAATGAGCAGTTCTTC. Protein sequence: CASSYTPGLAGGPSYNEQFF.

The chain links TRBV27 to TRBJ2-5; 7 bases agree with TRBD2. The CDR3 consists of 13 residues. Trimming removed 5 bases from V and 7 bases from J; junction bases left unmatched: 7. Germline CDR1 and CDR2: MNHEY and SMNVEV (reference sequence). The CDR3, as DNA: TGTGCCAGCAGTCCCGGGGAGGGCGGGACCCAGTACTTC. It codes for CASSPGEGGTQYF.

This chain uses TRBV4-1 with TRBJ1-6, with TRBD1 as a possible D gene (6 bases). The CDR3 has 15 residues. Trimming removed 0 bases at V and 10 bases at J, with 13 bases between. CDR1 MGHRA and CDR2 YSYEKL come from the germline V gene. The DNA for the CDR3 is TGCGCCAGCAGCCAAGATAAGGGGGAAGGATCACCCCTCCACTTT. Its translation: CASSQDKGEGSPLHF.

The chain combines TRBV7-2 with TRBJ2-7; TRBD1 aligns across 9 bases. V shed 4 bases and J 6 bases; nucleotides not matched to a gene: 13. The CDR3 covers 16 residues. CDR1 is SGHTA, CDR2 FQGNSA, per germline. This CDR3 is CASSSQPGQGFREQYF. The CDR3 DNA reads TGTGCCAGCAGCTCCCAGCCCGGACAGGGGTTCCGCGAGCAGTACTTC.

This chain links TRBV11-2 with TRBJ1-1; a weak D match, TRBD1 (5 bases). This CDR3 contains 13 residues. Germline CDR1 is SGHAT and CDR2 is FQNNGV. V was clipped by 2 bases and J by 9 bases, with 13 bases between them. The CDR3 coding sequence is TGTGCCAGCAGCTTACAGGGCAACCTGAAAGCTTTCTTT. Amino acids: CASSLQGNLKAFF. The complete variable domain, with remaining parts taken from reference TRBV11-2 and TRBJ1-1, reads EAGVAQSPRYKIIEKRQSVAFWCNPISGHATLYWYQQILGQGPKLLIQFQNNGVVDDSQLPKDRFSAERLKGVDSTLKIQPAKLEDSAVYLCASSLQGNLKAFFGQGTRLTVV.

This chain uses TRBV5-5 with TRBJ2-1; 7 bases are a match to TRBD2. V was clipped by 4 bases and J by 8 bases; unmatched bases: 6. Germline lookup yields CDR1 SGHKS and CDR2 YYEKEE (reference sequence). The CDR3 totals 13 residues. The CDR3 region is CASSQRGVYEQFF. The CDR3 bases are TGTGCCAGCAGCCAACGGGGGGTCTATGAGCAGTTCTTC.

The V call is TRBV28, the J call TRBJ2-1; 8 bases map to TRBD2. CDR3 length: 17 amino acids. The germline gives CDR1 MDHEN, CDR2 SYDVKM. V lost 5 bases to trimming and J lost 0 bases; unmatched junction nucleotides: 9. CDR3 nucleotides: TGTGCCAGCAGTCCCCGGGCTAGCGGGTTCTCCTACAATGAGCAGTTCTTC. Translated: CASSPRASGFSYNEQFF.

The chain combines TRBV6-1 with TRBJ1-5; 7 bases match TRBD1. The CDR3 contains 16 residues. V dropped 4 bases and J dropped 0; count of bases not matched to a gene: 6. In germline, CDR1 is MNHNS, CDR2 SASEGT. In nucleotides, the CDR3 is TGTGCCAGCAGTGTAAGACAGGGCGCTAGCAATCAGCCCCAGCATTTT. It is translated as CASSVRQGASNQPQHF.

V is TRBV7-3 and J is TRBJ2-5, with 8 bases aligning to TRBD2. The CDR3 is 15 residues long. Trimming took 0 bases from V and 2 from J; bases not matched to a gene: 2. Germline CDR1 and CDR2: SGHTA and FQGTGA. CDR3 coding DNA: TGTGCCAGCAGCTTAACTAGCGGGAAGCAAGAGACCCAGTACTTC. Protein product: CASSLTSGKQETQYF.

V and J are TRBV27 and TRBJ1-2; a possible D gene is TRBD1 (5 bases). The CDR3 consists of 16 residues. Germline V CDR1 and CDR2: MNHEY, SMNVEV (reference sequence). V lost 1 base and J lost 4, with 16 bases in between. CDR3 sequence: CASSLFGAETVYGYTF. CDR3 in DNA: TGTGCCAGCAGTTTATTTGGGGCAGAAACTGTCTATGGCTACACCTTC.

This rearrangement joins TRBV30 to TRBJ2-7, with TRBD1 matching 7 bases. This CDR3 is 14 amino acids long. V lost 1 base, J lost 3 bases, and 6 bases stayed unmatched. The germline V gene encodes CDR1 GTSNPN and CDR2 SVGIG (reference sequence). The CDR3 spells CAWSAPGQIYEQYF. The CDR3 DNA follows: TGTGCCTGGAGTGCCCCGGGACAGATCTACGAGCAGTACTTC.

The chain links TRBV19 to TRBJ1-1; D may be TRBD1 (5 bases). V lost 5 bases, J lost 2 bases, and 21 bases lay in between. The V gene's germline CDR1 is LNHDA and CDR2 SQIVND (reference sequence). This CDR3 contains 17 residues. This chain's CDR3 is CASSSRTEGMKNTEAFF. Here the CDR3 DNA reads TGTGCCAGTAGTTCTAGGACGGAGGGGATGAAAAACACTGAAGCTTTCTTT.

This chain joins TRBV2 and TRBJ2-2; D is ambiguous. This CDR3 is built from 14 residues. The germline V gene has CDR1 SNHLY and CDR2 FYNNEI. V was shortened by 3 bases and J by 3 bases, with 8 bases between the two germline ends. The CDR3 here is CASSDAGYTGELFF. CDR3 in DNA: TGTGCCAGCAGTGATGCCGGGTACACCGGGGAGCTGTTTTTT.

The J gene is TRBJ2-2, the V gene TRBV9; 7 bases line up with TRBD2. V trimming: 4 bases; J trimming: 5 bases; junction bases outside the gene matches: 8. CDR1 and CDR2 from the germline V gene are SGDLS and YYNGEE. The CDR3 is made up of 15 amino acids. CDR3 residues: CASSLSGTPTGELFF. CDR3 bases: TGTGCCAGCAGCCTAAGCGGGACCCCAACCGGGGAGCTGTTTTTT.

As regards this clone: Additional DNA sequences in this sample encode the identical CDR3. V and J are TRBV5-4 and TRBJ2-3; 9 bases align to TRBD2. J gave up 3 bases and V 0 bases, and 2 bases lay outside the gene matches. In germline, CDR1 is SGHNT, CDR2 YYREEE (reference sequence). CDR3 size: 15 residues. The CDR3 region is CASSLGLAGTDTQYF. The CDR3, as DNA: TGTGCCAGCAGCTTGGGCCTAGCGGGGACAGATACGCAGTATTTT.

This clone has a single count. The CDR3 nucleotides are TGTGCCATTACAGGTGGAGCTAATTCACCCCTCCACTTT. It specifies CAITGGANSPLHF. The chain uses TRBV10-3 and TRBJ1-6; D possibly corresponds to TRBD1 (5 bases). Germline-derived CDR1 and CDR2 are ENHRY and SYGVKD. This CDR3 is built from 13 residues. The V end was cut by 9 bases, the J end by 6 bases, with 12 bases between.

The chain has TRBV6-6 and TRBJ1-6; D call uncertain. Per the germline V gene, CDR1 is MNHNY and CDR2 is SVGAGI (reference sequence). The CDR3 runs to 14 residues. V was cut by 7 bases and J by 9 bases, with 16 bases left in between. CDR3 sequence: CASTTYSGSSPLHF. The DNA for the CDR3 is TGTGCCAGCACCACCTACTCTGGTTCTTCACCCCTCCACTTT.

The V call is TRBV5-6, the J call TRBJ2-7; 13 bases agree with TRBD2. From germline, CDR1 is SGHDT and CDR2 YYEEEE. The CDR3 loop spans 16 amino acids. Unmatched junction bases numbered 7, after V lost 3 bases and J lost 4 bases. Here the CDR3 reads CASSSKLAGGWYEQYF. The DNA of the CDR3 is TGTGCCAGCAGCTCGAAACTAGCGGGAGGGTGGTACGAGCAGTACTTC. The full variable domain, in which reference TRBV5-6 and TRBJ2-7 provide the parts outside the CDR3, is DAGVTQSPTHLIKTRGQQVTLRCSPKSGHDTVSWYQQALGQGPQFIFQYYEEEERQRGNFPDRFSGHQFPNYSSELNVNALLLGDSALYLCASSSKLAGGWYEQYFGPGTRLTVT.

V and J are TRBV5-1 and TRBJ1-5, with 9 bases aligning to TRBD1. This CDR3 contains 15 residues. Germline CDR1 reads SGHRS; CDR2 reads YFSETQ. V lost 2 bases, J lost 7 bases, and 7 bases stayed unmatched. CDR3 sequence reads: CASSFGTGLRQPQHF. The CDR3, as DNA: TGCGCCAGCAGCTTTGGGACAGGGTTAAGGCAGCCCCAGCATTTT. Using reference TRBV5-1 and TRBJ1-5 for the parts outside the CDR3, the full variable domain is KAGVTQTPRYLIKTRGQQVTLSCSPISGHRSVSWYQQTPGQGLQFLFEYFSETQRNKGNFPGRFSGRQFSNSRSEMNVSTLELGDSALYLCASSFGTGLRQPQHFGDGTRLSIL.